The rows below give T cell receptor beta chains drawn from one sample of a study of monozygotic twins with inflammatory bowel disease. TCRdb reanalyzed the 5' RACE reads and collapses them to one entry per CDR3 protein, without DNA. The listing records a few hundred thousand distinct CDR3 sequences. Sequencing used blood. These receptor sequences come from a human donor with ulcerative colitis or Crohn's disease, or a healthy co-twin of an affected twin (not recorded which). CDR3s include the opening cysteine and the closing phenylalanine or tryptophan.

length	J	V	CDR3
12	TRBJ1-2	TRBV3-1	CASSHQTGGYTF
17	TRBJ2-3	TRBV25-1	CASSAYTGTGGRDTQYF
17	TRBJ2-5	TRBV6-5	CASSYSIGVISGETQYF
15	TRBJ1-6	TRBV5-1	CASSLGAIDNSPLHF
13	TRBJ1-1	TRBV19	CASTDRGGSEAFF
11	TRBJ2-5	TRBV18	CASSVGLSQYF
12	TRBJ2-7	TRBV29-1	CSVSGRYYEQYF
15	TRBJ2-3	TRBV5-1	CASSRDGVYADTQYF
14	TRBJ1-1	TRBV19	CASSVLGRGTEAFF
13	TRBJ2-3	TRBV9	CASSRGGTDTQYF
16	TRBJ1-3	TRBV3-1	CASSQGGPDSGNTIYF
16	TRBJ2-2	TRBV6-1	CASSHKFAGGQEELFF
13	TRBJ2-7	TRBV10-3	CAISGALTYEQYF